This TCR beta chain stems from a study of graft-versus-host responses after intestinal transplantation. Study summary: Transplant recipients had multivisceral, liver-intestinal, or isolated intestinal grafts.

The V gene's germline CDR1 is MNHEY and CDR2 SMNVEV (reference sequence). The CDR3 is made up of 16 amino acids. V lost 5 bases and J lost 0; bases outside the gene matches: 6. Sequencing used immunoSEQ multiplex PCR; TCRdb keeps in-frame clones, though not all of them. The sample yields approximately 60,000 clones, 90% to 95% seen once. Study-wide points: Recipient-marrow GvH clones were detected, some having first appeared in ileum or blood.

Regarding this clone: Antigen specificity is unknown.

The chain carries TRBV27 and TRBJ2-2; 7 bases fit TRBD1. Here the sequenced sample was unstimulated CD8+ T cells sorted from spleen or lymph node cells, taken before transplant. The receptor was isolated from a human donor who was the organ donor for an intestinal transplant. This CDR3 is CASSPLTGTNTGELFF. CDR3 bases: TGTGCCAGCAGTCCTCTGACAGGGACGAACACCGGGGAGCTGTTTTTT.